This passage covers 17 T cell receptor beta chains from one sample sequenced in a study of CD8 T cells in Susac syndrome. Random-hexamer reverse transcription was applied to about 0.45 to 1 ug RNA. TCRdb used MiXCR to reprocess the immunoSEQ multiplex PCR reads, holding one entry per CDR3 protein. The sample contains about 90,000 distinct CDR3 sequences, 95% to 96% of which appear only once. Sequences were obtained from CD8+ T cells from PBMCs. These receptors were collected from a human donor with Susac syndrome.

DNA of the CDR3: TGTGCCAGCAGCTCGGACAGACCCCAAGAGACCCAGTACTTC. It encodes CASSSDRPQETQYF. The V call is TRBV9, the J call TRBJ2-5, with TRBD1 as a possible D gene (6 bases). Trimming removed 4 bases from V and 1 base from J, with 11 bases in between. CDR1 SGDLS and CDR2 YYNGEE come from the germline V gene. The CDR3 contains 14 residues.

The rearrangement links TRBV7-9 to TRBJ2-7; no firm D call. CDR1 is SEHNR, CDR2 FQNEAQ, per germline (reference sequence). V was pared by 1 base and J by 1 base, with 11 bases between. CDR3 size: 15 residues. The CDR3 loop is CASSLGGAGSYEQYF. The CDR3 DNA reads TGTGCCAGCAGCTTAGGCGGCGCTGGGTCCTACGAGCAGTACTTC.

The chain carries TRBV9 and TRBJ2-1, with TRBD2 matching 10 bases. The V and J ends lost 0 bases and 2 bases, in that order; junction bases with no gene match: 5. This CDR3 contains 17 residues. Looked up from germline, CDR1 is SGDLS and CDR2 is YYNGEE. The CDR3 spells CASSVGSSGGAYNEQFF. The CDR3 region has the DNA TGTGCCAGCAGCGTAGGCTCCAGCGGGGGGGCCTACAATGAGCAGTTCTTC. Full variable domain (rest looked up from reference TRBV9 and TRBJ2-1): DSGVTQTPKHLITATGQRVTLRCSPRSGDLSVYWYQQSLDQGLQFLIQYYNGEERAKGNILERFSAQQFPDLHSELNLSSLELGDSALYFCASSVGSSGGAYNEQFFGPGTRLTVL.

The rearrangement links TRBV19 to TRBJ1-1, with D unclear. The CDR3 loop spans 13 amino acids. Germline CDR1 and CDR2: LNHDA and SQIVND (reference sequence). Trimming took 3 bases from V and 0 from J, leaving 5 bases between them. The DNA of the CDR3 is TGTGCCAGTAGTATTCGGATGAACACTGAAGCTTTCTTT. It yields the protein CASSIRMNTEAFF. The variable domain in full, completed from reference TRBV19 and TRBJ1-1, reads DGGITQSPKYLFRKEGQNVTLSCEQNLNHDAMYWYRQDPGQGLRLIYYSQIVNDFQKGDIAEGYSVSREKKESFPLTVTSAQKNPTAFYLCASSIRMNTEAFFGQGTRLTVV.

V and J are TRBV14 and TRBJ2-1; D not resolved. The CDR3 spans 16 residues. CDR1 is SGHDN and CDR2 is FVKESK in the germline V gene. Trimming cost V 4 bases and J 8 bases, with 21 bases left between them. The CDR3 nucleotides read TGTGCCAGCAGCCCTGCCGTTATAGTGACGCCGGATGAGCAGTTCTTC. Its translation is CASSPAVIVTPDEQFF.

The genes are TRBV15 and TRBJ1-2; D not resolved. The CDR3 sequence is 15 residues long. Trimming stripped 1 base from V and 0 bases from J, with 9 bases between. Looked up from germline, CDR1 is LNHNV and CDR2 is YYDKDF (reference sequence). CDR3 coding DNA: TGTGCCACCAGCAGAGGACACGACTCTAACTATGGCTACACCTTC. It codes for CATSRGHDSNYGYTF.

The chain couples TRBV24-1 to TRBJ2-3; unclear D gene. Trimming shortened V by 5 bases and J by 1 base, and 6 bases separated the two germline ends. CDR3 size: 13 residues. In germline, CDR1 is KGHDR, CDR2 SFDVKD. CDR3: CATSAIGTDTQYF. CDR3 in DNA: TGTGCCACCAGTGCTATAGGCACAGATACGCAGTATTTT.

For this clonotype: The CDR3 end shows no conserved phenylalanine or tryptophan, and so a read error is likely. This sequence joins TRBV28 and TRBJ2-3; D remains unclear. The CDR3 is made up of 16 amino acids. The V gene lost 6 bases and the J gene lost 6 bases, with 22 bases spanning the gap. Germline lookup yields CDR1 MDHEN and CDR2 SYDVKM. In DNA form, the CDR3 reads TGTGCCAGCAGCCCCCGGACGGTGGGGTTGGGGGATACGCAGTATCTT. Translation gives CASSPRTVGLGDTQYL.

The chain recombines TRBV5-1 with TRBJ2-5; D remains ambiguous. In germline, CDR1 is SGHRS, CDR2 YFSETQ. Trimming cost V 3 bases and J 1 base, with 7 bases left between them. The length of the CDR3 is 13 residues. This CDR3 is CASSSEAQETQYF. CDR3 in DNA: TGCGCCAGCAGCTCCGAGGCCCAAGAGACCCAGTACTTC.

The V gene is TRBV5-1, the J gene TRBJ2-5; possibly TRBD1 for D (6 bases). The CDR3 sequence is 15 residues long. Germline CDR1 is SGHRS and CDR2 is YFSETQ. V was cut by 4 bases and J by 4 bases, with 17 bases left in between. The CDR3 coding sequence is TGCGCCAGCAGCATGGGGGCGACCGGCGGAGAGACCCAGTACTTC. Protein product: CASSMGATGGETQYF.

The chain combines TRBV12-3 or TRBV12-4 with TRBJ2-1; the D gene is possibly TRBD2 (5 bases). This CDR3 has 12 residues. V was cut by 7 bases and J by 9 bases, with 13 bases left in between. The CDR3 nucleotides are TGTGCCAGCATCCCCTCTGGGAGTGAGCAGTTCTTC. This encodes CASIPSGSEQFF.

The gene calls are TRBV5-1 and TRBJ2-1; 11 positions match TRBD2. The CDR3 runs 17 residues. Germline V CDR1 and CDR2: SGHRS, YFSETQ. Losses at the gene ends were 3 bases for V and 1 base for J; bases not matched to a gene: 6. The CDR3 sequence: CASSSLAGGYSYNEQFF. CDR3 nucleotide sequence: TGCGCCAGCAGCTCGCTAGCGGGGGGCTATTCCTACAATGAGCAGTTCTTC.

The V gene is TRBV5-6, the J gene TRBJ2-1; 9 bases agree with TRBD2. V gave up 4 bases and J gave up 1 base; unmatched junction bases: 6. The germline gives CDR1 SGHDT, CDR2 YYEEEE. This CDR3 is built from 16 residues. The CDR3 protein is CASSAPSGASYNEQFF. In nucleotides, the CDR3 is TGTGCCAGCAGCGCGCCTAGCGGGGCTTCCTACAATGAGCAGTTCTTC.

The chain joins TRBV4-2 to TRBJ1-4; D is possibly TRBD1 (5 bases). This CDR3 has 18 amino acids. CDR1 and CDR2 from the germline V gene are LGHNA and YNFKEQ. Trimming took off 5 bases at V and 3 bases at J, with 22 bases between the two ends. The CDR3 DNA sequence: TGTGCCAGCAGCGTTAGCGGTGGAGGGGACGCTGCTAATGAAAAACTGTTTTTT. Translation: CASSVSGGGDAANEKLFF.

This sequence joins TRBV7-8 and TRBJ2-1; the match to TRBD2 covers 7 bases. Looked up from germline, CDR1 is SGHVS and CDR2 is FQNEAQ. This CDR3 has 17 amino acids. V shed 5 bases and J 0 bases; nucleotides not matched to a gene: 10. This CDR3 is CASSPRVAGFSYNEQFF. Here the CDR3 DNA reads TGTGCCAGCAGCCCACGGGTAGCGGGCTTCTCCTACAATGAGCAGTTCTTC.

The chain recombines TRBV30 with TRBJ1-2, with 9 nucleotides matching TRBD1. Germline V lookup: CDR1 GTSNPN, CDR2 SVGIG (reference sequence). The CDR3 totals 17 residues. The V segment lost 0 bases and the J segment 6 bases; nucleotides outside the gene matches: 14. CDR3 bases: TGTGCCTGGAGTGTACGTCGGGGGACAGGGATGAAGGATGGCTACACCTTC. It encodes CAWSVRRGTGMKDGYTF. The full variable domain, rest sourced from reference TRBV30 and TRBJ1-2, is SQTIHQWPATLVQPVGSPLSLECTVEGTSNPNLYWYRQAAGRGLQLLFYSVGIGQISSEVPQNLSASRPQDRQFILSSKKLLLSDSGFYLCAWSVRRGTGMKDGYTFGSGTRLTVV.

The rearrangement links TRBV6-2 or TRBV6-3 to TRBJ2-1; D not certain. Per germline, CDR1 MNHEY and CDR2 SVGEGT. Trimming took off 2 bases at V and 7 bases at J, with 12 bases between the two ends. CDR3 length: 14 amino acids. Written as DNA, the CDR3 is TGTGCCAGCAGTTACCAGCCGGGTGGGAATGAGCAGTTCTTC. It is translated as CASSYQPGGNEQFF.